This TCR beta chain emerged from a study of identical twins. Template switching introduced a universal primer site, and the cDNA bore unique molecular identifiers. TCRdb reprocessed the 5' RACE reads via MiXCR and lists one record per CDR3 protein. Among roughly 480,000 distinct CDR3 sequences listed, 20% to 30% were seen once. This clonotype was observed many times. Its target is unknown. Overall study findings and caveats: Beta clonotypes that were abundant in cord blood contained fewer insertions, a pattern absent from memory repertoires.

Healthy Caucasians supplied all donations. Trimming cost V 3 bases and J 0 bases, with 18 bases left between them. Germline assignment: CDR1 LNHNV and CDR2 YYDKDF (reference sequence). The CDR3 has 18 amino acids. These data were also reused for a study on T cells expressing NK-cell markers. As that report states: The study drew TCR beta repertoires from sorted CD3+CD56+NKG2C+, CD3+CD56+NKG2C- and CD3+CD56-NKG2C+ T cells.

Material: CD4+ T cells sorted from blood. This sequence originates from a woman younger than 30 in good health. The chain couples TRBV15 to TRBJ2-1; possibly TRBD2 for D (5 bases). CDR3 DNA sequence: TGTGCCACCAGCAGTGGCTTTGGCGGGTCAACCTCCTACAATGAGCAGTTCTTC. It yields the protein CATSSGFGGSTSYNEQFF.